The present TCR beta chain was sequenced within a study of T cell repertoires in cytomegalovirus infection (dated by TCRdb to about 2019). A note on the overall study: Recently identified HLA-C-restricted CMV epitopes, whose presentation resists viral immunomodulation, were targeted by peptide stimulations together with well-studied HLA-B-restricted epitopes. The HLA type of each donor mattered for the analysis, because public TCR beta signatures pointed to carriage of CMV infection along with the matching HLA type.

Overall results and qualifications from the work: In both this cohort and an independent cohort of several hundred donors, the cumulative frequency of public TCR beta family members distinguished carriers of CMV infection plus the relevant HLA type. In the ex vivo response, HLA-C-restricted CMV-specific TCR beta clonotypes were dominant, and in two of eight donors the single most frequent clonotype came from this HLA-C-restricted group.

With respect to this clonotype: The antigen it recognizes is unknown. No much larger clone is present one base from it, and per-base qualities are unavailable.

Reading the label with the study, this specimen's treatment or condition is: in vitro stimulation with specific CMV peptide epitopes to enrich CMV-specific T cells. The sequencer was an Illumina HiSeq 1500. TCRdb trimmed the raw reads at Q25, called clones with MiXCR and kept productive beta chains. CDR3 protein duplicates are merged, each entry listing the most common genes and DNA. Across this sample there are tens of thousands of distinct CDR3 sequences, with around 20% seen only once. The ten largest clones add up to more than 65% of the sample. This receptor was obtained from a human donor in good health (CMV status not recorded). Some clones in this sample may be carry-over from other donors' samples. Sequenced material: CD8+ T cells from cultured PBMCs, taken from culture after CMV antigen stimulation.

The CDR3: CASSLASGGEYNEQFF. The nucleotides read TGTGCCAGCAGCTTAGCCAGCGGGGGGGAATACAATGAGCAGTTCTTC. The chain couples TRBV7-2 to TRBJ2-1, with TRBD2 identical over 10 junction bases. The germline V gene sets CDR1 to SGHTA and CDR2 to FQGNSA. The CDR3 has 16 amino acids, counting the end cysteine and phenylalanine. Only the CDR3 portion is preserved as DNA: 48 bases, with reading frame beginning at the first base. V has 0 bases trimmed and J has 4 bases trimmed; junction bases matching no gene number 3.